This T cell receptor beta chain is drawn from a study of blood T cell repertoires in COVID-19. Looking at the study overall: Some COVID-19 samples were acute and others convalescent; all came from the United States, Italy and Spain.

Enrolled through a virtual design, the participants were between 18 and 89 years of age and came from some 26 US areas. Cohort 3 recovered donors had two negative PCRs, clearance, or symptom resolution. Per the authors' pipeline: The assay estimated nucleated cells by amplifying reference gene primers. Sequenced by immunoSEQ multiplex PCR; TCRdb stores in-frame clones only, minus some. V, J and clone size derive from that table, while D and trimming were established from the DNA sequence. The repertoire holds about 140,000 clones, with around 82% as singletons. The CDR3 runs to 11 residues. The V gene lost 3 bases and the J gene lost 8 bases, with 2 bases spanning the gap. Germline V gene sequence: CDR1 SEHNR, CDR2 FQNEAQ (reference sequence).

The chain is built from TRBV7-9 and TRBJ1-6; D is unresolved. Specimen: PBMCs or T cells enriched from blood (not recorded which). This TCR derives from a woman between 50 and 59 years old who had recovered from COVID-19. The CDR3 bases are TGTGCCAGCAGCTTCGATTCACCCCTCCACTTT. Amino acid sequence: CASSFDSPLHF.